This T cell receptor beta chain was identified during a study of TIL therapy for anti-PD-1-resistant metastatic lung cancer. Concerning this clone: Its cognate antigen is unknown.

Time point in this sample: pre-treatment sample, taken before nivolumab and TIL therapy. The tumor samples were excised metastases, mostly pleural nodules or supraclavicular lymph nodes. Trimming cost V 6 bases and J 5 bases; bases outside gene matches: 9. Looked up from germline, CDR1 is SGHVS and CDR2 is FQNEAQ. CDR3 length: 15 residues. Study findings and constraints: Compared with baseline intratumoral T cells, expanded TIL cultures were more clonal and less diverse (approximately 6.6% vs 31%). Many TIL product clones were absent from baseline tumor, suggesting clonal contraction.

The immunoSEQ assay was v3. Repertoires were generated with immunoSEQ multiplex PCR, while TCRdb's copy carries only in-frame clones and drops some. This table has 6,200 or so clones, roughly 60% appearing once. The source of this sequence is a person aged 25-79 years with non-small cell lung cancer. The J gene is TRBJ2-2, the V gene TRBV7-8, with 7 positions matching TRBD2. Source: tumor tissue, taken at baseline. The chain's CDR3 is CASRGRGRDTGELFF. The CDR3 DNA follows: TGTGCCAGCAGGGGGAGGGGCAGGGATACCGGGGAGCTGTTTTTT.